This TCR beta chain was retrieved from a study of T cells in Graves' hyperthyroidism and ophthalmopathy. Study overall: It was at initial diagnosis, before any treatment, that peripheral blood was collected. General study points: Researchers report that a 13 V-J model separated ophthalmopathy from stable hyperthyroidism.

The CDR3 has 17 residues. CDR1 MNHEY and CDR2 SVGAGI come from the germline V gene. V was trimmed by 0 bases and J by 5 bases, leaving 18 bases between them. On this clonotype itself: Its antigen remains unidentified.

It was RNA transcripts that yielded the amplified TCR beta CDR3 regions. A set of HTBI primers served as the primers for a first-round RT-PCR of the TCR CDR3. Each CDR3 protein gets one entry after TCRdb re-called the multiplex PCR reads with MiXCR. Of under 700,000 distinct CDR3 sequences in the sample, 16% were seen once. An absence of ophthalmopathy progression within 18 months meant stable Graves' hyperthyroidism. Uncontrolled infection, other autoimmune disease, pregnancy or lactation barred patients from enrollment. This receptor was obtained from a woman younger than 35 with Graves' hyperthyroidism. Material for sequencing was blood. The V gene is TRBV6-5, the J gene TRBJ2-3; perhaps TRBD1 as D (7 bases). CDR3 protein: CASSYSRGRGAKDTQYF. CDR3 DNA: TGTGCCAGCAGTTACTCAAGGGGCAGGGGGGCCAAAGATACGCAGTATTTT.